This TCR beta chain was sequenced in a study of shared clonotypes between healthy human individuals. For the study at large: For every donor, three CD4 naive, three CD4 memory, two CD8 naive and one CD8 memory plates were used.

Running of the assay took place at deep level. Method: immunoSEQ multiplex PCR; TCRdb's copy keeps in-frame clones and lacks some. This sample has around 600,000 clones, with roughly 97% found just once. Study-wide results and limits: Researchers sampled only blood; tissue repertoires likely differ. Rarefaction revealed incomplete sorted-subset sequencing despite large depth.

The V and J ends lost 6 bases and 5 bases, in that order; junction bases with no gene match: 6. Germline CDR1 reads SNHLY; CDR2 reads FYNNEI. The CDR3 is made up of 13 amino acids. Concerning this clone: Its matching antigen is unknown.

What was sequenced was naive CD4+ T cells sorted from blood. The subset is: CD45RA+ positively selected. The chain uses TRBV2 and TRBJ1-1, with 7 bases that match TRBD1. The receptor was isolated from a woman aged 30 to 39 in good health. Written as DNA, the CDR3 is TGTGCCAGCAGGACACAGGGGTGGACTGAAGCTTTCTTT. Translated, it gives CASRTQGWTEAFF.